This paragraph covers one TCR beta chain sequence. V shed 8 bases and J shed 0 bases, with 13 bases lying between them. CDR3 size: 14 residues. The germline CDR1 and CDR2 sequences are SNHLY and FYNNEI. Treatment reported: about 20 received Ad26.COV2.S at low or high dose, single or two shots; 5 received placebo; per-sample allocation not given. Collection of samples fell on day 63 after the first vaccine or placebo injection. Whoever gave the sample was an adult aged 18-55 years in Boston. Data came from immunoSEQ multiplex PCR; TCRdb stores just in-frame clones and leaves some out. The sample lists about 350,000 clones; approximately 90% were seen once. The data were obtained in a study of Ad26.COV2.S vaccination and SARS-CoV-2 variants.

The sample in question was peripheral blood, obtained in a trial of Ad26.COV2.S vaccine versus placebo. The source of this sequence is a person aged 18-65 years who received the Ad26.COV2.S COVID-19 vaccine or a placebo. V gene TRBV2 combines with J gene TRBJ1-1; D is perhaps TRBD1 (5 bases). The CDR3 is CASAGVNMNTEAFF. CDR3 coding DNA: TGTGCCAGCGCGGGGGTCAACATGAACACTGAAGCTTTCTTT.